These 25 T cell receptor beta chains were sequenced from one sample in a study of shared clonotypes between healthy human individuals. Clones were read by immunoSEQ multiplex PCR, and TCRdb kept only the in-frame ones, dropping some. The repertoire consists of 150,000 to 200,000 clones, with about 93% occurring once and the leading ten covering around 0.072%. Sequenced material: naive CD4+ T cells sorted from blood. Documented subset: CD45RA+ positively selected. These receptors were collected from a woman in her 30s in good health.

In this sample, this clone turned up once. The genes are TRBV14 and TRBJ2-2; D call uncertain. Germline assignment: CDR1 SGHDN and CDR2 FVKESK. Deletions cut 0 bases from V and 7 bases from J, with 9 bases between. The CDR3 sequence is 14 residues long. CDR3 sequence (DNA): TGTGCCAGCAGCCAAGATCATAGGGTCGGGGAGCTGTTTTTT. This encodes CASSQDHRVGELFF.

This chain links TRBV9 with TRBJ2-7; D is perhaps TRBD1 or TRBD2 (7 bases each). V gave up 3 bases and J gave up 2 bases, with 15 bases separating them. This CDR3 region has 15 residues. CDR1 and CDR2 from the germline V gene are SGDLS and YYNGEE. DNA for the CDR3: TGTGCCAGCAGCGCAGGGGGGGAGGGAACCTACGAGCAGTACTTC. Translation gives CASSAGGEGTYEQYF.

The chain uses TRBV28 and TRBJ2-7; TRBD2 matches at 8 bases. Germline V lookup: CDR1 MDHEN, CDR2 SYDVKM. V shed 6 bases and J 6 bases; nucleotides not matched to a gene: 7. This CDR3 contains 13 residues. The CDR3 region is CASSQGREAEQYF. The CDR3 DNA reads TGTGCCAGCAGCCAGGGGCGGGAGGCCGAGCAGTACTTC. The complete variable domain, with remaining parts taken from reference TRBV28 and TRBJ2-7, reads DVKVTQSSRYLVKRTGEKVFLECVQDMDHENMFWYRQDPGLGLRLIYFSYDVKMKEKGDIPEGYSVSREKKERFSLILESASTNQTSMYLCASSQGREAEQYFGPGTRLTVT.

This chain uses TRBV2 with TRBJ2-7; 10 bases are shared with TRBD1. Germline V CDR1 and CDR2: SNHLY, FYNNEI. CDR3 length: 15 residues. Trimming cost V 5 bases and J 0 bases; bases outside gene matches: 4. CDR3 loop: CASSMGQGNSYEQYF. The CDR3 DNA sequence: TGTGCCAGCAGTATGGGACAGGGGAACTCCTACGAGCAGTACTTC.

The rearrangement links TRBV27 to TRBJ1-2; tentative D call: TRBD1 (5 bases). The germline V and J ends were trimmed by 3 bases and 8 bases, with 16 bases remaining between them. CDR1 is MNHEY, CDR2 SMNVEV, per germline (reference sequence). The CDR3 length is 14 residues. CDR3 DNA sequence: TGTGCCAGCAGTTTTCGACAGAACCGGAGCGGCTACACCTTC. Its protein product is CASSFRQNRSGYTF.

This chain links TRBV4-2 with TRBJ2-5; 12 bases agree with TRBD2. This CDR3 region has 17 residues. Trimming at V came to 0 bases and at J to 5 bases, leaving 7 bases not matched to a gene. Germline loops: CDR1 LGHNA, CDR2 YNFKEQ. The CDR3: CASSQDRTSGRRETQYF. The CDR3 DNA sequence: TGTGCCAGCAGCCAAGATAGAACTAGCGGGAGGCGGGAGACCCAGTACTTC.

The chain has TRBV28 and TRBJ1-1, with unresolved D. Germline values: CDR1 MDHEN, CDR2 SYDVKM. Trimming stripped 6 bases from V and 1 base from J, with 15 bases between. This CDR3 is built from 15 residues. This CDR3 reads CASRQLMWTNTEAFF. Written as DNA, the CDR3 is TGTGCCAGCAGGCAACTGATGTGGACGAACACTGAAGCTTTCTTT.

This rearrangement joins TRBV18 to TRBJ1-2; D unresolved. CDR3 length: 13 amino acids. The germline V gene has CDR1 KGHSH and CDR2 LQKENI. V lost 1 base to trimming and J lost 4 bases, with 7 bases between them. CDR3 amino acids: CASSPQELYGYTF. The CDR3 bases are TGTGCCAGCTCACCACAGGAACTCTATGGCTACACCTTC.

In DNA, the CDR3 is TGTGCCAGCAGCAAATCCGGGACCCTAACCTTCTACGAGCAGTACTTC. Amino acid sequence: CASSKSGTLTFYEQYF. The chain couples TRBV9 to TRBJ2-7; the D call may be TRBD1 or TRBD2 (5 bases each). Germline CDR1 reads SGDLS; CDR2 reads YYNGEE. Trimming took 4 bases from V and 3 from J, leaving 20 bases between them. The CDR3 has 16 residues.

The V and J genes are TRBV30 and TRBJ1-2; 12 bases are a match to TRBD1. Germline-derived CDR1 and CDR2 are GTSNPN and SVGIG (reference sequence). CDR3 length: 13 amino acids. The V gene end was trimmed by 2 bases and the J gene end by 7 bases; junction bases not matched to a gene: 2. CDR3 nucleotide sequence: TGTGCCTGGAGTAGGGACAGGGGGCTTGGCTACACCTTC. Residues: CAWSRDRGLGYTF.

The chain's CDR3 is CASSASRDTEAFF. For the CDR3, the DNA is TGTGCCAGCAGTGCTTCCCGGGACACTGAAGCTTTCTTT. The chain carries TRBV6-1 and TRBJ1-1, with no clear D. Per germline, CDR1 MNHNS and CDR2 SASEGT. The CDR3 length is 13 residues. Trimming stripped 4 bases from V and 3 bases from J, with 9 bases between.

The rearrangement uses TRBV18 and TRBJ1-4; 8 nucleotides align to TRBD1. The ends lost 3 bases at V and 8 bases at J; junction bases unmatched: 8. Germline lookup yields CDR1 KGHSH and CDR2 LQKENI. The CDR3 extends over 15 amino acids. The CDR3 reads CASSPGTGASEKLFF. CDR3 bases: TGTGCCAGCTCACCCGGGACAGGAGCTTCGGAAAAACTGTTTTTT.

J is TRBJ2-7 and V is TRBV25-1, with 11 bases fitting TRBD2. Germline V lookup: CDR1 MGHDK, CDR2 SYGVNS. V trimming: 1 base; J trimming: 4 bases; junction bases outside the gene matches: 6. The CDR3 runs 16 residues. The CDR3 nucleotides are TGTGCCAGCAGTGAATTTTTAGCGGGAGGGGGTTACGAGCAGTACTTC. Its protein product is CASSEFLAGGGYEQYF.

This clone was seen a single time. The V and J genes are TRBV7-3 and TRBJ2-5; 7 positions match TRBD1. Gene TRBJ2-7 matches the end of the DNA better, so the J call may be wrong. CDR1 is SGHTA, CDR2 FQGTGA, per germline. The CDR3 is made up of 13 amino acids. CDR3 DNA: TGTGCCAGCAGCTTCGACAGGGCCTACGAGCAGTACTTC. Protein product: CASSFDRAYEQYF.

For this clone: A junction end diverges from the germline sequence, so it may reflect a read error. The chain uses TRBV4-1 and TRBJ2-5, with 7 bases lining up with TRBD2. This CDR3 contains 14 residues. In germline, CDR1 is MGHRA, CDR2 YSYEKL. In DNA form, the CDR3 reads TGCGCCAGCAGCCAAGATTATGGAGGGAGGGTTCAAGACTTC. Its protein product is CASSQDYGGRVQDF.

This chain connects TRBV5-1 to TRBJ2-7; 7 bases are a match to TRBD2. Germline loops: CDR1 SGHRS, CDR2 YFSETQ. Unmatched junction bases numbered 5, after V lost 4 bases and J lost 1 base. The CDR3 runs to 14 residues. The CDR3 coding sequence is TGCGCCAGCAGCAAAGCGGGATCTTCCTACGAGCAGTACTTC. It is translated as CASSKAGSSYEQYF. Using reference TRBV5-1 and TRBJ2-7 for the parts outside the CDR3, the full variable domain is KAGVTQTPRYLIKTRGQQVTLSCSPISGHRSVSWYQQTPGQGLQFLFEYFSETQRNKGNFPGRFSGRQFSNSRSEMNVSTLELGDSALYLCASSKAGSSYEQYFGPGTRLTVT.

The chain is built from TRBV2 and TRBJ2-7; 11 bases line up with TRBD2. Germline V gene sequence: CDR1 SNHLY, CDR2 FYNNEI. This CDR3 has 15 amino acids. With 10 bases clipped from V and 7 bases from J, the junction kept 15 bases outside the gene matches. CDR3 nucleotides: TGTGCCAAACAAAACCGGGCTCTAGCGGGAGGAGAGCAGTACTTC. Encoded protein: CAKQNRALAGGEQYF.

J is TRBJ2-7 and V is TRBV28, with 7 positions matching TRBD1. The V gene end was trimmed by 7 bases and the J gene end by 4 bases; junction bases not matched to a gene: 4. CDR3 length: 12 amino acids. From germline, CDR1 is MDHEN and CDR2 SYDVKM. The CDR3 DNA follows: TGTGCCAGCAACCTACAGGGGTACGAGCAGTACTTC. It encodes CASNLQGYEQYF.

The chain recombines TRBV28 with TRBJ2-7; TRBD1 is a possible D gene (5 bases). V lost 5 bases and J 2 bases, leaving 16 bases between the germline ends. CDR1 is MDHEN, CDR2 SYDVKM, per germline. The CDR3 runs 15 residues. The CDR3 DNA follows: TGTGCCAGCAGTCCCCGGCAGGGAACCACCTACGAGCAGTACTTC. It codes for CASSPRQGTTYEQYF.

The J gene is TRBJ1-5, the V gene TRBV18; tentatively, D is TRBD1 (6 bases). From germline, CDR1 is KGHSH and CDR2 LQKENI. Trimming pared 6 bases from V and 3 bases from J, leaving 15 bases between. This CDR3 is built from 15 residues. The DNA for the CDR3 is TGTGCCAGCTCCCAGCAGGACAGCAACAATCAGCCCCAGCATTTT. The encoded protein is CASSQQDSNNQPQHF.

The rearrangement uses TRBV5-1 and TRBJ2-5; maybe TRBD1 (5 bases). The J call may not be correct, given that the DNA end is closer to TRBJ2-7. This CDR3 has 13 amino acids. CDR1 and CDR2 from the germline V gene are SGHRS and YFSETQ. Written as DNA, the CDR3 is TGCGCCAGCAGCCTGACAGTTTACTACGAGCAGTACTTC. Amino acids: CASSLTVYYEQYF.

The chain joins TRBV6-6 to TRBJ2-5, with D perhaps TRBD1 (6 bases). The CDR3 is 13 amino acids. CDR1 is MNHNY and CDR2 is SVGAGI in the germline V gene (reference sequence). The germline V and J ends were trimmed by 4 bases and 4 bases, with 10 bases remaining between them. CDR3 protein: CASSLNRAETQYF. The DNA for the CDR3 is TGTGCCAGCAGTTTAAACAGGGCAGAGACCCAGTACTTC.

The rearrangement joins TRBV30 to TRBJ2-4, with 10 bases that match TRBD1. Trimming removed 5 bases from V and 8 bases from J; junction bases left unmatched: 3. Germline assignment: CDR1 GTSNPN and CDR2 SVGIG (reference sequence). The CDR3 is 12 residues long. For the CDR3, the DNA is TGTGCCTGGGGGGGACAGGGGTACATTCAGTACTTC. It is translated as CAWGGQGYIQYF.

The rearrangement uses TRBV5-1 and TRBJ2-5, with 10 nucleotides matching TRBD2. The J call may be wrong; the DNA end is better matched by TRBJ2-7. The germline V gene encodes CDR1 SGHRS and CDR2 YFSETQ. The CDR3 consists of 15 residues. The CDR3 coding sequence is TGCGCCAGCAGCTATAATAGCGGGAGGTCCTACGAGCAGTACTTC. It encodes CASSYNSGRSYEQYF.

This chain joins TRBV10-3 and TRBJ1-4; a weak D match, TRBD1 (6 bases). V shed 6 bases and J shed 7 bases, with 15 bases lying between them. The CDR3 runs 14 residues. Germline V CDR1 and CDR2: ENHRY, SYGVKD. For the CDR3, the DNA is TGTGCCATCAGGGAAGACAGGACGGGTGAAAAACTGTTTTTT. Its protein is CAIREDRTGEKLFF.